Sequencing of this TCR beta chain was carried out in a study of CD8 T cell repertoires and HIV-1 epitope variants. Worth noting for this clone: The antigen is not known.

Here immunoSEQ multiplex PCR was the method, and the copy in TCRdb shows in-frame clones only, minus some. The sample holds 3,500 to 5,000 clones, about two thirds seen once. The sequencing sample was made of cultured CD8+ T cells derived from PBMCs. The source of this sequence is a male donor with HIV.

Written as DNA, the CDR3 is TGCGCCAGCAGCCAAGATGAGGGGACAGGTCAGAACTATGGCTACACCTTC. Translation: CASSQDEGTGQNYGYTF. The chain carries TRBV4-3 and TRBJ1-2; 8 nucleotides agree with TRBD1. V trimming: 0 bases; J trimming: 2 bases; junction bases outside the gene matches: 8. The CDR3 totals 17 residues. CDR1 and CDR2 from the germline V gene are LGHNA and YSLEER.